The next 15 T cell receptor beta chains were all read from a single sample in a study of regulatory T cells in long-lasting Graves disease. Documented time point: persistent/refractory GD, antithyroid drugs over 5 years with positive TRAb. Following extraction of RNA from PBMCs, that RNA was used to make the TCR library. For TCR beta, libraries came from iRepertoire HTBI primers and Arm-PCR of CDR3 regions. TCRdb used MiXCR to reprocess the multiplex PCR reads, holding one entry per CDR3 protein. The profile shows hundreds of thousands of distinct CDR3 sequences, about 30% of them singletons. Specimen: peripheral blood mononuclear cells (PBMCs), collected when the disease was refractory, from a patient treated with antithyroid drugs. These TCRs come from a female donor with Graves disease.

The chain links TRBV19 to TRBJ1-1, with D perhaps TRBD1 (6 bases). Germline lookup yields CDR1 LNHDA and CDR2 SQIVND (reference sequence). V gave up 2 bases and J gave up 1 base, with 14 bases separating them. The CDR3 is 16 residues long. The CDR3 coding sequence is TGTGCCAGTAGTATAACGGACAGACTAGGGAACACTGAAGCTTTCTTT. Residues: CASSITDRLGNTEAFF.

V is TRBV19 and J is TRBJ2-7; 9 positions agree with TRBD1. The CDR3 length is 15 residues. CDR1 is LNHDA and CDR2 is SQIVND in the germline V gene (reference sequence). With 3 bases clipped from V and 1 base from J, the junction kept 4 bases outside the gene matches. The CDR3 region is CASSMGQGPSYEQYF. DNA for the CDR3: TGTGCCAGTAGTATGGGACAGGGTCCTTCCTACGAGCAGTACTTC.

This clonotype has at least ten counts. The J gene is TRBJ1-2, the V gene TRBV27; D might be TRBD1 (6 bases). The CDR3 runs to 17 residues. The V and J ends lost 7 bases and 0 bases respectively, with 21 bases between them. Germline CDR1 is MNHEY and CDR2 is SMNVEV (reference sequence). The CDR3 spells CASTYPGTPTTNYGYTF. CDR3 in DNA: TGTGCCAGCACATACCCCGGGACACCGACAACTAACTATGGCTACACCTTC.

The V gene is TRBV2, the J gene TRBJ1-3; possibly TRBD1 for D (6 bases). The V gene lost 1 base and the J gene lost 0 bases, with 10 bases spanning the gap. CDR3 length: 16 amino acids. In germline, CDR1 is SNHLY, CDR2 FYNNEI. This CDR3 reads CASSEGTAPSGNTIYF. Here the CDR3 DNA reads TGTGCCAGCAGTGAAGGGACAGCTCCCTCTGGAAACACCATATATTTT. Using reference TRBV2 and TRBJ1-3 for the parts outside the CDR3, the full variable domain is EPEVTQTPSHQVTQMGQEVILRCVPISNHLYFYWYRQILGQKVEFLVSFYNNEISEKSEIFDDQFSVERPDGSNFTLKIRSTKLEDSAMYFCASSEGTAPSGNTIYFGEGSWLTVV.

This clonotype appeared a few times. V usage is TRBV20-1 and J usage is TRBJ1-4, with D perhaps matching TRBD1 (5 bases). CDR3 length equals 12 residues. Germline assignment: CDR1 DFQATT and CDR2 SNEGSKA (reference sequence). Trimming took off 1 base at V and 7 bases at J, with 7 bases between the two ends. CDR3 sequence: CSARVGVEKLFF. The CDR3 DNA sequence: TGCAGTGCTAGAGTGGGGGTTGAAAAACTGTTTTTT.

The table lists this clonotype with many counts. V usage is TRBV6-1 and J usage is TRBJ1-2, with 8 bases lining up with TRBD1. V shed 8 bases and J 5 bases; nucleotides not matched to a gene: 10. Per germline, CDR1 MNHNS and CDR2 SASEGT. The CDR3 runs to 14 residues. DNA of the CDR3: TGTGCCAGCGGATTCCCGGGACAGGTATATGGCTACACCTTC. Translated, it gives CASGFPGQVYGYTF.

This clonotype was seen only once. The V and J genes are TRBV5-1 and TRBJ1-5; D not resolved. Trimming shortened V by 4 bases and J by 6 bases, and 17 bases separated the two germline ends. This CDR3 region has 15 residues. Germline-derived CDR1 and CDR2 are SGHRS and YFSETQ. The CDR3 sequence is CASSQDGGRLQPQHF. The CDR3 DNA sequence: TGCGCCAGCAGCCAGGACGGAGGACGACTTCAGCCCCAGCATTTT.

This clonotype was observed a few times. This chain connects TRBV2 to TRBJ2-2; D remains unclear. The CDR3 totals 14 residues. CDR1 and CDR2 from the germline V gene are SNHLY and FYNNEI. Trimming pared 6 bases from V and 4 bases from J, leaving 12 bases between. CDR3 sequence: CASRKGSGTGELFF. The CDR3, as DNA: TGTGCCAGCAGAAAAGGGTCAGGCACCGGGGAGCTGTTTTTT.

V usage is TRBV28 and J usage is TRBJ1-2, with D hard to call. This CDR3 contains 14 residues. Trimming shortened V by 9 bases and J by 0 bases, and 14 bases separated the two germline ends. In germline, CDR1 is MDHEN, CDR2 SYDVKM. The CDR3 loop is CASSELGANYGYTF. The CDR3 DNA reads TGTGCCAGTAGTGAACTTGGAGCTAACTATGGCTACACCTTC.

This clonotype was seen more than once but under ten times. CDR3 sequence reads: CSARRTSGRTNEQYF. In DNA, the CDR3 is TGCAGTGCTAGAAGGACTAGCGGGAGAACCAACGAGCAGTACTTC. V and J are TRBV20-1 and TRBJ2-7; 13 bases are shared with TRBD2. V dropped 2 bases and J dropped 5; count of bases not matched to a gene: 6. The CDR3 length is 15 residues. Germline V CDR1 and CDR2: DFQATT, SNEGSKA (reference sequence).

This clonotype was picked up a small number of times. The chain employs TRBV6-1 and TRBJ1-6; D gene uncertain. V was pared by 9 bases and J by 7 bases, with 13 bases between. The germline V gene encodes CDR1 MNHNS and CDR2 SASEGT. The CDR3 contains 13 residues. CDR3 residues: CASARLSNSPLHF. The CDR3 DNA sequence: TGTGCCAGTGCTCGTCTCTCGAATTCACCCCTCCACTTT.

This clonotype was recorded many times. The V and J genes are TRBV12-3 or TRBV12-4 and TRBJ2-7; D gene ambiguous. CDR3 length: 15 amino acids. With 6 bases removed from V and 0 bases from J, the gap between germline ends came to 15 bases. Written as DNA, the CDR3 is TGTGCCAGCAGCGCAAGAGACACCCGCTCCTACGAGCAGTACTTC. This codes for CASSARDTRSYEQYF.

This clonotype occurred many times. The J gene is TRBJ1-1, the V gene TRBV12-3 or TRBV12-4; a weak D match, TRBD1 (6 bases). The CDR3 sequence is 14 residues long. V gave up 3 bases and J gave up 3 bases, with 11 bases separating them. The CDR3 region has the DNA TGTGCCAGCAGTTTCCACAGGGAGGACACTGAAGCTTTCTTT. The encoded protein is CASSFHREDTEAFF.

This clonotype was counted at least ten times. V and J are TRBV11-2 and TRBJ2-7; D may be TRBD1 or TRBD2 (5 bases each). The germline V gene has CDR1 SGHAT and CDR2 FQNNGV. This CDR3 is 16 amino acids long. Trimming shortened V by 3 bases and J by 6 bases, and 21 bases separated the two germline ends. CDR3 residues: CASSFSRVQGVPEQYF. In DNA, the CDR3 is TGTGCCAGCAGCTTTTCCCGGGTGCAGGGAGTCCCCGAGCAGTACTTC.

This clonotype was observed a few times. The chain is built from TRBV27 and TRBJ2-7; TRBD2 is a possible D gene (5 bases). The CDR3 consists of 14 residues. V gave up 3 bases and J gave up 1 base, with 10 bases separating them. CDR1 and CDR2 (germline): MNHEY, SMNVEV (reference sequence). Here the CDR3 DNA reads TGTGCCAGCAGTTTCCTCGGCGGGTCCTACGAGCAGTACTTC. Its protein is CASSFLGGSYEQYF.